This TCR beta chain was sequenced for a study of OX40 agonist ivuxolimab in advanced cancers. Germline assignment: CDR1 SGDLS and CDR2 YYNGEE. V lost 0 bases and J lost 5; bases outside the gene matches: 5. The CDR3 loop spans 16 amino acids. Some clones are missing from TCRdb's copy, which holds only in-frame ones; the method was immunoSEQ multiplex PCR. This table holds about 76,000 clones, 80% to 90% found once. Regarding this clone: Antigen: not known.

Study findings and constraints: Expanded peripheral T cell antigen specificity was not determined. Clonal expansion from baseline to week 6 occurred in both CD4+ and CD8+ T cells. Part of the nonresponder group also had normalized T-cell clonal expansion that was low.

This receptor was obtained from an adult with an advanced solid tumor such as melanoma, head and neck, liver or kidney cancer. Specimen: CD4+ or CD8+ T cells sorted from blood, collected in a trial of the OX40 agonist ivuxolimab. The chain uses TRBV9 and TRBJ2-3; 11 positions match TRBD2. The CDR3 nucleotides are TGTGCCAGCAGCGTAGCTTGGCTAGCGGGGGGAGATACGCAGTATTTT. It translates to CASSVAWLAGGDTQYF. Using reference TRBV9 and TRBJ2-3 for the parts outside the CDR3, the full variable domain is DSGVTQTPKHLITATGQRVTLRCSPRSGDLSVYWYQQSLDQGLQFLIQYYNGEERAKGNILERFSAQQFPDLHSELNLSSLELGDSALYFCASSVAWLAGGDTQYFGPGTRLTVL.